Listed below are T cell receptor beta chains from one sample, sequenced in a study of molecular identifiers for immune sequencing clone quantification. TCRdb re-called the PCR reads through MiXCR, storing one row per CDR3 protein. The sample has under 600,000 distinct CDR3 sequences, about a quarter seen once; the top ten hold just over 0.75%. Sequencing input: naive CD8+ T cells from blood, with Jurkat cell RNA spiked in. The receptors stem from a human donor in good health. Some libraries in this study had Jurkat cell RNA spiked in. Both conserved end residues are part of each CDR3. Each record gives: CDR3 DNA, CDR3 protein, clone size, D gene, V gene, J gene. A D gene is named only where the DNA matches it firmly. For some rows the clone size is stated as once, few or many, or as a class when expanded; others skip it.

TGTGCCAGCAGTTCCCGGGACAATCCCTACGAGCAGTACTTC	CASSSRDNPYEQYF	.	.	TRBV12-3/TRBV12-4	TRBJ2-7
TGTGCCAGCAGCCAATTTTCGACCTACGAGCAGTACTTC	CASSQFSTYEQYF	.	.	TRBV4-2	TRBJ2-7
TGCGCCAGCAGCCTACTGGCGGGAGGAGAAGAGACCCAGTACTTC	CASSLLAGGEETQYF	.	TRBD2	TRBV4-1	TRBJ2-5
TGCAGTGCTAGAGTTAAGATCTCCTACAATGAGCAGTTCTTC	CSARVKISYNEQFF	.	.	TRBV20-1	TRBJ2-1
TGTGCCAGCAGCCCTTTGGCGAGTATGAACACTGAAGCTTTCTTT	CASSPLASMNTEAFF	.	.	TRBV11-2	TRBJ1-1
TGTGCCAGCAGTGAAGCGATCTCAGGGACCAATTCACCCCTCCACTTT	CASSEAISGTNSPLHF	many	.	TRBV2	TRBJ1-6
TGTGCCAGCAGTAGAGGCGGGAACACTGAAGCTTTCTTT	CASSRGGNTEAFF	.	.	TRBV6-2/TRBV6-3	TRBJ1-1
TGTGCCAGCAGTGTCTCAGGAGAGGACACCGGGGAGCTGTTTTTT	CASSVSGEDTGELFF	few	.	TRBV2	TRBJ2-2
TGTGCCAGCAGCCCCAGCGGGAGTGGCTACGAGCAGTACTTC	CASSPSGSGYEQYF	many	TRBD2	TRBV5-4	TRBJ2-7
TGTGCCAGCACCCTCGTGGGAGGTATGAATGAGCAGTTCTTC	CASTLVGGMNEQFF	many	.	TRBV6-2/TRBV6-3	TRBJ2-1
TGCAGCGTACAGGGACAGGGTGACTACGAGCAGTACTTC	CSVQGQGDYEQYF	few	TRBD1	TRBV29-1	TRBJ2-7
TGTGCCAGCAGCTTGACTAGCCGAATCTCCTACGAGCAGTACTTC	CASSLTSRISYEQYF	few	.	TRBV5-8	TRBJ2-7
TGTGCCAGCACCCCAGCCTCAGAGCAGTACTTC	CASTPASEQYF	few	.	TRBV9	TRBJ2-7
TGCAGCGTTGAAGTCGGGGGACCTGGGGCCAACGTCCTGACTTTC	CSVEVGGPGANVLTF	many	.	TRBV29-1	TRBJ2-6
TGCGCCAGCATGAAGGGTTGGACCGGGGAGCTGTTTTTT	CASMKGWTGELFF	many	.	TRBV5-1	TRBJ2-2
TGCAGCGCAGGAGGGGCGGAGGATAACACTGAAGCTTTCTTT	CSAGGAEDNTEAFF	many	.	TRBV29-1	TRBJ1-1
TGTGCCAGCAGCTTAGACTTTGTGAGACCCCGTTCAGATACGCAGTATTTT	CASSLDFVRPRSDTQYF	.	.	TRBV7-9	TRBJ2-3
TGTGCCTGGAGTCCGATTTCTGACTATGGCTACACCTTC	CAWSPISDYGYTF	few	.	TRBV30	TRBJ1-2
TGTGCCAGCAGTGGTGCGGGGTCACAAGAGACCCAGTACTTC	CASSGAGSQETQYF	few	.	TRBV25-1	TRBJ2-5
TGCGCCAGCAGCCAAGATACGGGGATGGGCACTGAAGCTTTCTTT	CASSQDTGMGTEAFF	many	.	TRBV4-1	TRBJ1-1
TGTGCCAGCAGTCCGGAGGCCGGGGAGCTGTTTTTT	CASSPEAGELFF	many	.	TRBV27	TRBJ2-2
TGTGCCAGCGGTTACTCTACCCGGGGCACCGGGGAGCTGTTTTTT	CASGYSTRGTGELFF	.	.	TRBV6-2/TRBV6-3	TRBJ2-2
TGTGCCAGCAGGAGGTTAGAAGAGACCCAGTACTTC	CASRRLEETQYF	many	.	TRBV6-2/TRBV6-3	TRBJ2-5
TGCGCCAGCAGTCATTCGGGGGTAGGCACCGGGGAGCTGTTTTTT	CASSHSGVGTGELFF	few	.	TRBV4-3	TRBJ2-2
TGCAGCGTTGTTGTTGGTCCCCCCTCCTGGGGCTACACCTTC	CSVVVGPPSWGYTF	many	.	TRBV29-1	TRBJ1-2
TGTGCCAGCAGCCACCCCGGAGAAGCGGGGGGACCCCCAGCTACGCAGTATTTT	CASSHPGEAGGPPATQYF	.	TRBD2	TRBV7-2	TRBJ2-3
TGTGCCACTAACGGACTAGCGGTCGAGACCCAGTACTTC	CATNGLAVETQYF	few	TRBD2	TRBV15	TRBJ2-5
TGTGCCAGCAGGTCGGACAGACGGGGATATGGCTACACCTTC	CASRSDRRGYGYTF	few	.	TRBV28	TRBJ1-2
TGCGCCAGCAGCCAAGATCAGGGCTTTTCCACTGAGCAGTTCTTC	CASSQDQGFSTEQFF	few	.	TRBV4-1	TRBJ2-1
TGCAGTGCTAGAGGACTAGCGGGGAGTAGCGAGCAGTACTTC	CSARGLAGSSEQYF	many	TRBD2	TRBV20-1	TRBJ2-7
TGTGCCTGGAGTTCCGGGGCGGGCGGCTACGAGCAGTACTTC	CAWSSGAGGYEQYF	.	.	TRBV30	TRBJ2-7
TGCGCCAGCAGCCACGGGACATTCGACTATAATTCACCCCTCCACTTT	CASSHGTFDYNSPLHF	many	.	TRBV4-3	TRBJ1-6
TGCAGTGCATCTCCGGGACAGGGCTGGAACGAGCAGTACTTC	CSASPGQGWNEQYF	.	TRBD1	TRBV20-1	TRBJ2-7
TGCAGTGCCGGGACTAGCGGACTGAACACCGGGGAGCTGTTTTTT	CSAGTSGLNTGELFF	many	TRBD2	TRBV20-1	TRBJ2-2
TGCGCCAGCAGCCAAAGCCTCGACAGAGAAGCTTTCTTT	CASSQSLDREAFF	.	.	TRBV4-3	TRBJ1-1
TGCGCCAGCAGCCAAGGCCGTAGGTACGAGCAGTACTTC	CASSQGRRYEQYF	.	.	TRBV4-3	TRBJ2-7
TGCGCCAGCAGCCAAGATGGGATGAGGAATGAAAAACTGTTTTTT	CASSQDGMRNEKLFF	few	.	TRBV4-1	TRBJ1-4
TGTGCCAGCAGTGGGGTGGGGGTTGAAGCTTTCTTT	CASSGVGVEAFF	few	.	TRBV2	TRBJ1-1
TGTGCCAGCAAAACTGGCAATGAGCAGTTCTTC	CASKTGNEQFF	.	.	TRBV6-1	TRBJ2-1
TGTGCCAGCGGAGATCTAGCGGGCTACCATGAGCAGTTCTTC	CASGDLAGYHEQFF	.	TRBD2	TRBV7-2	TRBJ2-1
TGCAGCGTCGCCGTACTCAACTTGAACACTGAAGCTTTCTTT	CSVAVLNLNTEAFF	many	.	TRBV29-1	TRBJ1-1
TGTGCCAGCAGCTTTTTACGGGGGACAGATACGCAGTATTTT	CASSFLRGTDTQYF	many	.	TRBV5-6	TRBJ2-3
TGTGCCAGCAGTTTACGGTTGTCTAATGAAAAACTGTTTTTT	CASSLRLSNEKLFF	many	.	TRBV28	TRBJ1-4
TGTGCCAGCAGCGCGAGAACAGGGGGGGATTCACCCCTCCACTTT	CASSARTGGDSPLHF	.	TRBD1	TRBV7-9	TRBJ1-6
TGTGCCAGCAGTCCCATCCCCGCAGATTACAATGAGCAGTTCTTC	CASSPIPADYNEQFF	many	.	TRBV27	TRBJ2-1
TGTGCCAGCAGTTACGGGGACCCCGGGGCCAACGTCCTGACTTTC	CASSYGDPGANVLTF	many	.	TRBV6-5	TRBJ2-6
TGTGCCAGCAGCTTAGTTGTACTAAACTACGAGCAGTACTTC	CASSLVVLNYEQYF	many	.	TRBV7-2	TRBJ2-7
TGTGCCAGTGAAAGGTGGGACATGCACACCGGGGAGCTGTTTTTT	CASERWDMHTGELFF	.	.	TRBV2	TRBJ2-2
TGTGCCAGCAGTTTATTCTCCGCGAGCTTCTACGAGCAGTACTTC	CASSLFSASFYEQYF	.	.	TRBV27	TRBJ2-7
TGTGCCAGCAGCTTAAGGCGGGACTTAGTCGAATCTGGGGCCAACGTCCTGACTTTC	CASSLRRDLVESGANVLTF	.	.	TRBV7-9	TRBJ2-6
TGCAGTGCTAAAGGGACTCACTCCTACGAGCAGTACTTC	CSAKGTHSYEQYF	many	.	TRBV20-1	TRBJ2-7
TGTGCCAGCAGCCCGGGGGGGACTACCGAGCAGTACTTC	CASSPGGTTEQYF	few	TRBD2	TRBV6-2/TRBV6-3	TRBJ2-7
TGCAGTGCTAAACAGGGGTGGTCTGGAAACACCACATATTTT	CSAKQGWSGNTTYF	.	TRBD1	TRBV20-1	TRBJ1-3
TGTGCCAGCAGTTTGGGCAGGGTTGGCCTTTACGAGCAGTACTTC	CASSLGRVGLYEQYF	.	.	TRBV27	TRBJ2-7
TGCGCCAGCAGCCAAATGACAGGGGGCTCTTTTGAGCAGTTCTTC	CASSQMTGGSFEQFF	.	TRBD1	TRBV4-1	TRBJ2-1
TGTGCCAGCAGACAGGGGGCACAGGAAAAACTGTTTTTT	CASRQGAQEKLFF	.	TRBD1	TRBV12-3/TRBV12-4	TRBJ1-4
TGTGCCAGCATGGAGTTCTCTGGGGCCAACGTCCTGACTTTC	CASMEFSGANVLTF	.	.	TRBV27	TRBJ2-6
TGTGCCAGCAGTAGTCGGAGGGAAGGGGGCTACTATGGCTACACCTTC	CASSSRREGGYYGYTF	many	TRBD1	TRBV27	TRBJ1-2
TGTGCCAGCAGTTCCTCTCCACGGGCGGGTATAAATCCATACACCTTC	CASSSSPRAGINPYTF	.	.	TRBV28	TRBJ1-2